The next 23 T cell receptor beta chains were all read from a single sample in a study of blood T cell repertoires in COVID-19. The table came from immunoSEQ multiplex PCR; TCRdb's copy has only in-frame clones and leaves some out. The sample has about 260,000 clones; 75% to 95% are singletons. Sequenced sample: peripheral blood. The receptors were sampled from a person aged 18-29 years with COVID-19, enrolled during active disease.

The chain uses TRBV19 and TRBJ2-1; 10 positions agree with TRBD2. The V and J ends lost 7 bases and 9 bases, in that order; junction bases with no gene match: 12. This CDR3 region has 15 residues. Germline CDR1 is LNHDA and CDR2 is SQIVND (reference sequence). In DNA form, the CDR3 reads TGTGCCAGTAACGCGGGACTAGCGACCGTGGGTGAGCAGTTCTTC. It translates to CASNAGLATVGEQFF.

The rearrangement links TRBV6-1 to TRBJ1-2, with 9 bases aligning to TRBD1. With V trimmed by 3 bases and J by 5 bases, 10 bases remained unmatched. Germline CDR1 reads MNHNS; CDR2 reads SASEGT. CDR3 size: 16 residues. CDR3 protein: CASSDLGDRALYGYTF. CDR3 sequence (DNA): TGTGCCAGCAGTGACTTAGGGGACAGGGCGCTTTATGGCTACACCTTC.

V gene TRBV18 combines with J gene TRBJ2-1, with 7 bases that match TRBD2. Germline CDR1 and CDR2: KGHSH and LQKENI. The CDR3 totals 16 residues. The V and J ends lost 2 bases and 8 bases, in that order; junction bases with no gene match: 12. CDR3 sequence reads: CASSPFGGGLTDEQFF. DNA of the CDR3: TGTGCCAGCTCACCATTCGGGGGAGGGTTGACCGATGAGCAGTTCTTC.

This chain joins TRBV28 and TRBJ2-5, with 10 bases aligning to TRBD2. CDR3 length: 15 residues. Germline CDR1 MDHEN, CDR2 SYDVKM. The ends lost 5 bases at V and 5 bases at J; junction bases unmatched: 8. The CDR3 sequence: CASSAAGGGLETQYF. In DNA, the CDR3 is TGTGCCAGCAGTGCAGCGGGAGGGGGATTGGAGACCCAGTACTTC.

This chain joins TRBV7-2 and TRBJ1-2; D perhaps matches TRBD1 (6 bases). The V and J ends lost 5 bases and 5 bases respectively, with 12 bases between them. Germline assignment: CDR1 SGHTA and CDR2 FQGNSA. This CDR3 is 13 amino acids long. The CDR3 DNA reads TGTGCCAGCAGCCCGCAGGGGTTATATGGCTACACCTTC. As protein: CASSPQGLYGYTF.

The V and J genes are TRBV13 and TRBJ2-4, with 9 bases that match TRBD1. Germline CDR1 is PRHDT and CDR2 is FYEKMQ (reference sequence). This CDR3 comprises 19 residues. V lost 2 bases, J lost 0 bases, and 11 bases stayed unmatched. The CDR3 here is CASSLTGQGHPLAKNIQYF. The CDR3 nucleotides read TGTGCCAGCAGCTTAACGGGACAGGGTCACCCTCTAGCCAAAAACATTCAGTACTTC.

This clone appeared once. The chain combines TRBV6-5 with TRBJ1-2; possibly TRBD1 for D (6 bases). Germline lookup yields CDR1 MNHEY and CDR2 SVGAGI. This CDR3 has 15 residues. Trimming pared 0 bases from V and 5 bases from J, leaving 13 bases between. Here the CDR3 reads CASSYSYKGTYGYTF. The CDR3 nucleotides read TGTGCCAGCAGTTACTCGTATAAAGGGACATATGGCTACACCTTC.

The chain recombines TRBV5-1 with TRBJ1-1, with D hard to call. Germline assignment: CDR1 SGHRS and CDR2 YFSETQ. Between the trimmed V and J ends, which lost 2 bases and 0 bases, there was a span of 8 bases. The CDR3 totals 14 residues. The CDR3 region is CASSFNTMNTEAFF. The DNA for the CDR3 is TGCGCCAGCAGCTTCAACACTATGAACACTGAAGCTTTCTTT.

The rearrangement joins TRBV7-2 to TRBJ2-7, with TRBD2 identical over 11 bases. CDR1 is SGHTA and CDR2 is FQGNSA in the germline V gene. The CDR3 is 15 residues long. The junction had 0 bases not matched to a gene; V was cut back by 2 bases and J by 0 bases. CDR3 protein: CASSLLAGGSYEQYF. The CDR3 coding sequence is TGTGCCAGCAGCTTACTAGCGGGAGGCTCCTACGAGCAGTACTTC.

The V gene is TRBV25-1, the J gene TRBJ1-1; no clear D gene. The ends were cut back, 5 bases at V and 1 base at J, with 5 bases in the middle. The CDR3 runs to 12 residues. CDR1 and CDR2 from the germline V gene are MGHDK and SYGVNS. CDR3 DNA: TGTGCCAGCAGTTTCAGGAACACTGAAGCTTTCTTT. It yields the protein CASSFRNTEAFF.

This sequence joins TRBV29-1 and TRBJ2-7; D possibly corresponds to TRBD1 (5 bases). Trimming cost V 4 bases and J 4 bases, with 14 bases left between them. This CDR3 region has 13 residues. Per the germline V gene, CDR1 is SQVTM and CDR2 is ANQGSEA. Here the CDR3 reads CSVAGKYSYEQYF. CDR3 DNA sequence: TGCAGCGTTGCAGGGAAATATTCTTACGAGCAGTACTTC.

Comment on this clone: Other DNA sequences in the same sample also yield this CDR3. The chain combines TRBV12-3 or TRBV12-4 with TRBJ1-1; tentative D call: TRBD1 (6 bases). The V and J ends lost 3 bases and 4 bases respectively, with 9 bases between them. The CDR3 has 13 amino acids. The CDR3 DNA reads TGTGCCAGCAGTTTGGGCAGGGGCACTGAAGCTTTCTTT. It codes for CASSLGRGTEAFF.

The chain uses TRBV4-3 and TRBJ1-5; D is uncertain. Germline V lookup: CDR1 LGHNA, CDR2 YSLEER. V gave up 5 bases and J gave up 0 bases, with 8 bases separating them. The CDR3 sequence is 14 residues long. The CDR3 DNA reads TGCGCCAGCAGCGAGTTCGGTAGCAATCAGCCCCAGCATTTT. Amino acids: CASSEFGSNQPQHF.

This clone showed up just once. The gene calls are TRBV25-1 and TRBJ2-6, with a weak D call TRBD2 (5 bases). Looked up from germline, CDR1 is MGHDK and CDR2 is SYGVNS. Deletions cut 1 base from V and 0 bases from J, with 7 bases between. The CDR3 runs 16 residues. This CDR3 reads CASSESRDSGANVLTF. For the CDR3, the DNA is TGTGCCAGCAGTGAATCTCGGGACTCTGGGGCCAACGTCCTGACTTTC. Using reference TRBV25-1 and TRBJ2-6 for the parts outside the CDR3, the full variable domain is EADIYQTPRYLVIGTGKKITLECSQTMGHDKMYWYQQDPGMELHLIHYSYGVNSTEKGDLSSESTVSRIRTEHFPLTLESARPSHTSQYLCASSESRDSGANVLTFGAGSRLTVL.

The chain couples TRBV4-3 to TRBJ2-1; 7 bases align to TRBD2. CDR1 and CDR2 from the germline V gene are LGHNA and YSLEER. This CDR3 spans 16 amino acids. With V trimmed by 4 bases and J by 2 bases, 8 bases remained unmatched. The DNA of the CDR3 is TGCGCCAGCAGCCCGCGGGCTAGCGGAACCTACAATGAGCAGTTCTTC. Encoded protein: CASSPRASGTYNEQFF.

The gene calls are TRBV13 and TRBJ2-1, with D tentatively TRBD2 (6 bases). Per the germline V gene, CDR1 is PRHDT and CDR2 is FYEKMQ (reference sequence). The CDR3 has 14 residues. V lost 5 bases to trimming and J lost 7 bases, with 15 bases between them. CDR3 region: CASSPPLGGNEQFF. For the CDR3, the DNA is TGTGCCAGCAGCCCCCCCCTCGGGGGAAATGAGCAGTTCTTC. Together with reference TRBV13 and TRBJ2-1, the CDR3 gives the full variable domain: AAGVIQSPRHLIKEKRETATLKCYPIPRHDTVYWYQQGPGQDPQFLISFYEKMQSDKGSIPDRFSAQQFSDYHSELNMSSLELGDSALYFCASSPPLGGNEQFFGPGTRLTVL.

This clone appeared a single time. The chain carries TRBV27 and TRBJ1-2, with 7 bases matching TRBD1. V lost 2 bases, J lost 8 bases, and 8 bases stayed unmatched. There are 14 residues in the CDR3. The V gene's germline CDR1 is MNHEY and CDR2 SMNVEV (reference sequence). The CDR3 loop reads CASSLNRGMGGYTF. The CDR3 coding sequence is TGTGCCAGCAGTTTAAACAGGGGTATGGGAGGCTACACCTTC.

V and J are TRBV9 and TRBJ1-5, with D tentatively TRBD1 (6 bases). Trimming pared 1 base from V and 0 bases from J, leaving 11 bases between. Per the germline V gene, CDR1 is SGDLS and CDR2 is YYNGEE. The CDR3 is 16 amino acids. The CDR3 sequence: CASSVQDRYSNQPQHF. The DNA for the CDR3 is TGTGCCAGCAGCGTACAAGACAGGTATAGCAATCAGCCCCAGCATTTT.

The chain employs TRBV21-1 and TRBJ1-2; no check of the table's D call, TRBD1, against the DNA was made. TRBV21-1 is an annotated pseudogene. The length of the CDR3 is 15 residues. The CDR3: CASSKLWPGDYGYTF. CDR3 sequence (DNA): TGTGCCAGCAGCAAATTGTGGCCAGGGGACTATGGCTACACCTTC.

The CDR3 spells CASSLGVAGETTDTQYF. CDR3 bases: TGTGCCAGCAGCTTAGGAGTAGCGGGAGAGACCACAGATACGCAGTATTTT. The chain combines TRBV7-8 with TRBJ2-3; 9 nucleotides match TRBD2. The CDR3 consists of 17 residues. V gave up 1 base and J gave up 2 bases; unmatched junction bases: 7. CDR1 and CDR2 (germline): SGHVS, FQNEAQ.

The chain uses TRBV18 and TRBJ2-2; TRBD2 aligns across 7 bases. CDR1 and CDR2 (germline): KGHSH, LQKENI. The J segment lost 1 base and the V segment lost 2 bases, leaving 1 base of the junction unmatched. The CDR3 loop spans 15 amino acids. The CDR3, as DNA: TGTGCCAGCTCACCAGCTAGCGGGAACACCGGGGAGCTGTTTTTT. It translates to CASSPASGNTGELFF. The full variable domain, rest sourced from reference TRBV18 and TRBJ2-2, is NAGVMQNPRHLVRRRGQEARLRCSPMKGHSHVYWYRQLPEEGLKFMVYLQKENIIDESGMPKERFSAEFPKEGPSILRIQQVVRGDSAAYFCASSPASGNTGELFFGEGSRLTVL.

CDR3: CASSEESLAGGDEQFF. The CDR3 nucleotides are TGTGCCAGCAGTGAAGAGTCACTAGCGGGAGGGGATGAGCAGTTCTTC. The V and J genes are TRBV2 and TRBJ2-1, with 13 bases that match TRBD2. Trimming at V came to 1 base and at J to 8 bases, leaving 5 bases not matched to a gene. CDR3 length: 16 amino acids. Germline values: CDR1 SNHLY, CDR2 FYNNEI.

The V call is TRBV5-1, the J call TRBJ1-6; 9 bases match TRBD1. Germline loops: CDR1 SGHRS, CDR2 YFSETQ. The CDR3 length is 15 residues. V was clipped by 3 bases and J by 5 bases; unmatched bases: 3. In nucleotides, the CDR3 is TGCGCCAGCAGCTCCTGGACAGGGGATAATTCACCCCTCCACTTT. Translating gives CASSSWTGDNSPLHF.